This T cell receptor (beta chain) was identified during a study of blood T cells in healthy people across ages. The length of the CDR3 is 17 residues. Germline CDR1 is SEHNR and CDR2 is FQNEAQ (reference sequence). After removal of 3 bases from V and 1 base from J, the junction contained 10 bases not matched to a gene. The second PCR ran roughly 6 to 11 cycles with a sample-barcoded 5' primer and J-beta primers. A single record per CDR3 protein comes from TCRdb applying MiXCR to the 5' RACE reads. The data hold under 1,100,000 distinct CDR3 sequences, with under 30% observed a single time. The data also belong to a second study, concerning T cells of mothers and their children.

The V call is TRBV7-9, the J call TRBJ1-2; 8 bases map to TRBD1. The clonotype originates from a girl aged 2 to 10 in good health. Sequencing input: blood. CDR3 DNA: TGTGCCAGCAGCTTCTTAGGGACAGGCAAGATTAACTATGGCTACACCTTC. Translating gives CASSFLGTGKINYGYTF.